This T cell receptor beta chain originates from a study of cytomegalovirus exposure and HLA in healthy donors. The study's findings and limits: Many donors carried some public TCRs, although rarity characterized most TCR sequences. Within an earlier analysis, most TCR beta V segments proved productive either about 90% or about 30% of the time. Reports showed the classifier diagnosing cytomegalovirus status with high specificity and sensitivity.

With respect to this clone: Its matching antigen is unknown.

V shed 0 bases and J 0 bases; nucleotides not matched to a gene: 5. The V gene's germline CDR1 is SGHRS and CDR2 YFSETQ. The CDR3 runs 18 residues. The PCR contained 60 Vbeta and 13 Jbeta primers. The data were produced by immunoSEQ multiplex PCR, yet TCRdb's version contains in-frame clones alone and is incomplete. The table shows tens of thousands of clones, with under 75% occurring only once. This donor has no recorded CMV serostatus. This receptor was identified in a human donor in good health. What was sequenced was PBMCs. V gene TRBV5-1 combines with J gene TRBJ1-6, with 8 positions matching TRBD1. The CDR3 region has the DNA TGCGCCAGCAGCTTGGCAGGGGGCCTAGACTCCTATAATTCACCCCTCCACTTT. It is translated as CASSLAGGLDSYNSPLHF. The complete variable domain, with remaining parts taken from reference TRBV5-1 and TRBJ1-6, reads KAGVTQTPRYLIKTRGQQVTLSCSPISGHRSVSWYQQTPGQGLQFLFEYFSETQRNKGNFPGRFSGRQFSNSRSEMNVSTLELGDSALYLCASSLAGGLDSYNSPLHFGNGTRLTVT.